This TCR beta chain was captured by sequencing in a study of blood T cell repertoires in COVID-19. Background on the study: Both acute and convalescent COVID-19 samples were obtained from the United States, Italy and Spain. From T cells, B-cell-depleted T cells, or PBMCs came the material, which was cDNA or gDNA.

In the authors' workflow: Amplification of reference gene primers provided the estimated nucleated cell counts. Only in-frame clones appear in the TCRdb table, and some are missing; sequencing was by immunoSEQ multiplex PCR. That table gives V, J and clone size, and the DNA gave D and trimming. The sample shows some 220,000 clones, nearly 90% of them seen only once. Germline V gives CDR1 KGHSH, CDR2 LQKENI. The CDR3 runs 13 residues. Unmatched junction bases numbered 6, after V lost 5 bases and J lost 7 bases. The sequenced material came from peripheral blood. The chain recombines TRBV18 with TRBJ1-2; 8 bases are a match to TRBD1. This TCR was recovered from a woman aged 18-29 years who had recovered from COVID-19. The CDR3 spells CASSETGEFGYTF. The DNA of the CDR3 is TGTGCCAGCTCAGAGACAGGGGAATTTGGCTACACCTTC.